The 31 T cell receptor beta chains in this list originate from one sample, sequenced in a study of T cells in Graves' hyperthyroidism and ophthalmopathy. Amplification yielded TCR beta CDR3 regions, with RNA transcripts as the source. TCR CDR3 regions were first amplified by RT-PCR with HTBI primers. Each CDR3 protein is one row after TCRdb ran MiXCR on the multiplex PCR reads. The sample holds roughly 750,000 distinct CDR3 sequences, around 15% seen once. The sample taken for sequencing was blood. The receptors stem from a man aged 18 to 29 with Graves' hyperthyroidism.

This clonotype was observed at least ten times. V is TRBV6-1 and J is TRBJ2-7, with TRBD2 matching over 7 bases. This CDR3 comprises 13 residues. Germline V gene data show CDR1 as MNHNS and CDR2 as SASEGT. With 8 bases clipped from V and 6 bases from J, the junction kept 10 bases outside the gene matches. CDR3 loop: CASGLAAGAEQYF. The DNA of the CDR3 is TGTGCCAGCGGGCTAGCGGCCGGGGCCGAGCAGTACTTC.

This clonotype has a handful of counts. CDR3 protein: CASSLQAWGYGYTF. The CDR3 coding sequence is TGTGCCAGCAGTCTACAGGCCTGGGGCTATGGCTACACCTTC. V and J are TRBV6-2 or TRBV6-3 and TRBJ1-2, with D tentatively TRBD1 (5 bases). The germline V gene encodes CDR1 MNHEY and CDR2 SVGEGT. The germline V and J ends were trimmed by 5 bases and 4 bases, with 14 bases remaining between them. The CDR3 is 14 residues long.

The gene calls are TRBV7-2 and TRBJ2-5; D is unclear. The V end lost 5 bases, the J end lost 0 bases, and 10 bases lay between the germline ends. The CDR3 sequence is 14 residues long. The V gene's germline CDR1 is SGHTA and CDR2 FQGNSA. The CDR3 DNA is TGTGCCAGCAGCCTGAATACGTACCAAGAGACCCAGTACTTC. It encodes CASSLNTYQETQYF.

There are a few counts of this clonotype. The gene calls are TRBV7-9 and TRBJ2-4; D might be TRBD2 (5 bases). CDR1 SEHNR and CDR2 FQNEAQ come from the germline V gene (reference sequence). The ends were cut back, 5 bases at V and 11 bases at J, with 10 bases in the middle. The CDR3 has 11 amino acids. The CDR3 region is CASSRSDFQYF. As DNA, the CDR3 is TGTGCCAGCAGCCGATCGGACTTTCAGTACTTC.

The chain employs TRBV7-2 and TRBJ2-7, with TRBD1 matching 7 bases. After removal of 1 base from V and 3 bases from J, the junction contained 9 bases not matched to a gene. The length of the CDR3 is 16 residues. Per the germline V gene, CDR1 is SGHTA and CDR2 is FQGNSA. The CDR3 loop is CASSLEPDRESYEQYF. For the CDR3, the DNA is TGTGCCAGCAGCTTAGAGCCAGACAGGGAAAGCTACGAGCAGTACTTC. Supplemented by reference TRBV7-2 and TRBJ2-7, the full variable domain reads GAGVSQSPSNKVTEKGKDVELRCDPISGHTALYWYRQSLGQGLEFLIYFQGNSAPDKSGLPSDRFSAERTGGSVSTLTIQRTQQEDSAVYLCASSLEPDRESYEQYFGPGTRLTVT.

The V and J genes are TRBV10-3 and TRBJ1-1; weak D call: TRBD1 (6 bases). The germline V gene encodes CDR1 ENHRY and CDR2 SYGVKD. Trimming took 6 bases from V and 1 from J, leaving 9 bases between them. CDR3 length: 13 amino acids. CDR3 sequence reads: CAISPDRNTEAFF. CDR3 DNA: TGTGCCATCAGCCCGGACAGGAACACTGAAGCTTTCTTT.

V and J are TRBV4-1 and TRBJ2-5; TRBD1 agrees at 8 bases. CDR3 length: 15 amino acids. The J segment lost 2 bases and the V segment lost 4 bases, leaving 6 bases of the junction unmatched. Germline V gene sequence: CDR1 MGHRA, CDR2 YSYEKL. In DNA form, the CDR3 reads TGCGCCAGCAGCCGCCCCGGGACAGGACAAGAGACCCAGTACTTC. Its translation is CASSRPGTGQETQYF.

This clonotype was found many times. V gene TRBV6-5 combines with J gene TRBJ2-3; 11 bases line up with TRBD2. Unmatched junction bases numbered 13, after V lost 2 bases and J lost 0 bases. CDR1 is MNHEY, CDR2 SVGAGI, per germline. This CDR3 spans 20 amino acids. The CDR3 protein is CASSYPATPLAGDSTDTQYF. CDR3 sequence (DNA): TGTGCCAGCAGTTACCCGGCGACTCCACTAGCGGGAGATAGCACAGATACGCAGTATTTT.

The V gene is TRBV28, the J gene TRBJ1-4; 8 bases line up with TRBD1. The CDR3 runs to 13 residues. Germline CDR1 reads MDHEN; CDR2 reads SYDVKM. J lost 7 bases, V lost 8 bases, and 6 bases had no gene match. CDR3 protein: CASQGAWGEKLFF. The CDR3 DNA sequence: TGTGCCAGCCAGGGGGCGTGGGGTGAAAAACTGTTTTTT.

This clonotype occurred many times. The V and J genes are TRBV12-3 or TRBV12-4 and TRBJ2-7, with D perhaps matching TRBD1 (5 bases). Trimming took off 5 bases at V and 5 bases at J, with 19 bases between the two ends. The CDR3 consists of 15 residues. The CDR3 bases are TGTGCCAGCAGTCCCGAGTTGCGCAGGGTCGACGAGCAGTACTTC. Its protein is CASSPELRRVDEQYF.

This clonotype was observed once. The chain combines TRBV19 with TRBJ1-1; D not certain. The length of the CDR3 is 14 residues. Trimming removed 0 bases from V and 1 base from J, with 6 bases in between. CDR1 LNHDA and CDR2 SQIVND come from the germline V gene (reference sequence). Written as DNA, the CDR3 is TGTGCCAGTAGTATAGACCACGGGAACACTGAAGCTTTCTTT. It specifies CASSIDHGNTEAFF.

This clonotype occurred many times. V gene TRBV7-9 combines with J gene TRBJ2-5; perhaps TRBD2 as D (6 bases). The V end was cut by 6 bases, the J end by 5 bases, with 16 bases between. CDR1 is SEHNR, CDR2 FQNEAQ, per germline (reference sequence). The CDR3 totals 14 residues. The CDR3 here is CASRNRGLRETQYF. The CDR3 DNA reads TGTGCCAGCAGAAATAGGGGACTCCGGGAGACCCAGTACTTC.

This clonotype was seen repeatedly, ten times or more. This chain links TRBV28 with TRBJ2-5; TRBD1 matches 8 bases. After removal of 6 bases from V and 5 bases from J, the junction contained 5 bases not matched to a gene. The CDR3 runs 13 residues. The germline gives CDR1 MDHEN, CDR2 SYDVKM. For the CDR3, the DNA is TGTGCCAGCAGAGAGACAGGGGTGGAGACCCAGTACTTC. It is translated as CASRETGVETQYF. The full variable domain, rest sourced from reference TRBV28 and TRBJ2-5, is DVKVTQSSRYLVKRTGEKVFLECVQDMDHENMFWYRQDPGLGLRLIYFSYDVKMKEKGDIPEGYSVSREKKERFSLILESASTNQTSMYLCASRETGVETQYFGPGTRLLVL.

This clonotype was recorded at least ten times. This sequence joins TRBV18 and TRBJ2-7; no clear D. V shed 3 bases and J shed 2 bases, with 17 bases lying between them. The CDR3 contains 16 residues. Germline lookup yields CDR1 KGHSH and CDR2 LQKENI. The CDR3 nucleotides are TGTGCCAGCTCACCGAGTCTGGCAGGCTTGACCTACGAGCAGTACTTC. Protein: CASSPSLAGLTYEQYF.

In nucleotides, the CDR3 is TGTGCCACCAGCAGAGCCCCAGGGGAAGGCTACACCTTC. Its protein is CATSRAPGEGYTF. V usage is TRBV15 and J usage is TRBJ1-2, with D possibly TRBD1 on 6 matching bases. With 1 base removed from V and 8 bases from J, the gap between germline ends came to 11 bases. The CDR3 spans 13 residues. Germline CDR1 and CDR2: LNHNV and YYDKDF (reference sequence). Filled out from reference TRBV15 and TRBJ1-2, the complete variable domain reads DAMVIQNPRYQVTQFGKPVTLSCSQTLNHNVMYWYQQKSSQAPKLLFHYYDKDFNNEADTPDNFQSRRPNTSFCFLDIRSPGLGDTAMYLCATSRAPGEGYTFGSGTRLTVV.

The genes are TRBV7-2 and TRBJ2-3; tentatively, D is TRBD2 (6 bases). V lost 3 bases and J lost 3, with 13 bases in between. CDR1 and CDR2 from the germline V gene are SGHTA and FQGNSA. The CDR3 has 15 residues. CDR3 sequence (DNA): TGTGCCAGCAGCTTGCAGCGGGCGGGGACAGATACGCAGTATTTT. It codes for CASSLQRAGTDTQYF.

This clonotype was seen more than once but under ten times. The chain uses TRBV15 and TRBJ2-3; 14 positions agree with TRBD2. This CDR3 is 15 amino acids long. In germline, CDR1 is LNHNV, CDR2 YYDKDF (reference sequence). V shed 4 bases and J 6 bases; nucleotides not matched to a gene: 3. The CDR3 DNA reads as TGTGCCACCAGCACCAGACTAGCGGGAGGGGATACGCAGTATTTT. Translating it yields CATSTRLAGGDTQYF.

The sample holds many counts of this clonotype. V usage is TRBV12-3 or TRBV12-4 and J usage is TRBJ2-3; D is perhaps TRBD2 (5 bases). Deletions cut 3 bases from V and 1 base from J, with 11 bases between. This CDR3 has 15 amino acids. The CDR3 protein is CASSFTSGGTDTQYF. CDR3 in DNA: TGTGCCAGCAGTTTCACAAGCGGAGGCACAGATACGCAGTATTTT.

This clonotype was picked up a small number of times. The chain has TRBV27 and TRBJ2-2, with TRBD1 identical over 10 bases. The CDR3 extends over 18 amino acids. The germline V gene has CDR1 MNHEY and CDR2 SMNVEV (reference sequence). V lost 6 bases, J lost 0 bases, and 10 bases stayed unmatched. CDR3 coding DNA: TGTGCCAGCAGCACCCGGGACAGGGGACTTACGAACACCGGGGAGCTGTTTTTT. Its protein product is CASSTRDRGLTNTGELFF.

For this clonotype: Possible read error: a much larger clone is one base away. The V gene is TRBV28, the J gene TRBJ1-2; weak D call: TRBD1 (6 bases). This CDR3 is 14 amino acids long. Germline CDR1 is MDHEN and CDR2 is SYDVKM. CDR3 sequence reads: CASRFGRGTRGYTF. The DNA for the CDR3 is TGTGCCAGCCGTTTCGGCAGGGGAACGCGGGGCTACACCTTC.

This clonotype occurred many times. The rearrangement uses TRBV10-3 and TRBJ1-5; D remains ambiguous. Germline CDR1 and CDR2: ENHRY and SYGVKD. V was cut by 0 bases and J by 8 bases, with 11 bases left in between. CDR3 length: 14 residues. This CDR3 is CAISESSPVEPQHF. In DNA, the CDR3 is TGTGCCATCAGTGAGTCGTCGCCCGTGGAGCCCCAGCATTTT.

This chain joins TRBV6-1 and TRBJ2-7; D not certain. Germline V gene lookup returns CDR1 MNHNS and CDR2 SASEGT. V lost 5 bases and J 2 bases, leaving 16 bases between the germline ends. The CDR3 is made up of 15 amino acids. The CDR3 nucleotides are TGTGCCAGCAGTACCATCATCAGGAGCCCCTACGAGCAGTACTTC. Protein product: CASSTIIRSPYEQYF.

This clonotype was counted a few times. This chain connects TRBV12-3 or TRBV12-4 to TRBJ1-3; no definite D call. The CDR3 sequence is 15 residues long. Trimming left V 8 bases short and J 2 bases short, with 16 bases between. CDR3 DNA sequence: TGTGCCAGCTCTATGAATGTTTTCGCTGGAAACACCATATATTTT. Translation: CASSMNVFAGNTIYF.

On this clonotype itself: Given a much more abundant clone one base away, this may be a read error. The J gene is TRBJ2-3, the V gene TRBV3-1; 12 nucleotides line up with TRBD1. This CDR3 is built from 16 residues. Per germline, CDR1 LGHDT and CDR2 YNNKEL (reference sequence). Trimming took 4 bases from V and 8 from J; bases not matched to a gene: 10. The CDR3 sequence is CASSRTGTGGKGTQYF. Here the CDR3 DNA reads TGTGCCAGCAGCCGAACCGGGACAGGGGGCAAGGGTACGCAGTATTTT.

Concerning this clonotype: Germline and junction disagree at one end, which may indicate a read error. J is TRBJ1-1 and V is TRBV4-3; D is uncertain. Per germline, CDR1 LGHNA and CDR2 YSLEER. The CDR3 is 16 residues long. The CDR3 DNA is TGCGCCAGCAGCGAAGACGGGCACACTTCCCTCACTGAAGCTTTCTTT. It specifies CASSEDGHTSLTEAFF.

V and J are TRBV10-3 and TRBJ2-3, with D perhaps matching TRBD2 (5 bases). The CDR3 length is 14 residues. V was cut by 4 bases and J by 3 bases, with 11 bases left in between. The germline gives CDR1 ENHRY, CDR2 SYGVKD. The CDR3 spells CAISVQLDTDTQYF. The CDR3 region has the DNA TGTGCCATCAGTGTCCAACTAGATACAGATACGCAGTATTTT.

Remarks on this clonotype: An end of the junction does not agree with germline; a read error may underlie this. The gene calls are TRBV5-1 and TRBJ2-1; 9 bases fit TRBD2. Germline CDR1 and CDR2: SGHRS and YFSETQ. There are 16 residues in the CDR3. CDR3 sequence: CASSPLAGSSCNEQFF. As DNA, the CDR3 is TGCGCCAGCAGTCCCCTAGCGGGGAGCTCCTGCAATGAGCAGTTCTTC.

This clonotype was detected ten times or more. V and J are TRBV2 and TRBJ2-7; 7 bases line up with TRBD1. CDR1 and CDR2 (germline): SNHLY, FYNNEI. The CDR3 runs 14 residues. V lost 5 bases and J lost 3; bases outside the gene matches: 7. CDR3: CASSWDSRDYEQYF. CDR3 DNA: TGTGCCAGCAGTTGGGACAGCCGAGACTACGAGCAGTACTTC.

This clonotype was seen more than once but under ten times. The V and J genes are TRBV28 and TRBJ1-2; no reliable D call. Trimming cost V 4 bases and J 7 bases, with 10 bases left between them. Germline V gives CDR1 MDHEN, CDR2 SYDVKM. The CDR3 sequence is 12 residues long. The CDR3 protein is CASSWVDSGYTF. The CDR3 bases are TGTGCCAGCAGTTGGGTAGACTCTGGCTACACCTTC.

The rearrangement joins TRBV20-1 to TRBJ2-7, with D maybe TRBD1 (5 bases). There are 13 residues in the CDR3. Germline V lookup: CDR1 DFQATT, CDR2 SNEGSKA (reference sequence). Deletions cut 3 bases from V and 1 base from J, with 10 bases between. The CDR3 here is CSARLPGSYEQYF. The CDR3 DNA reads as TGCAGTGCTAGGTTACCAGGGTCCTACGAGCAGTACTTC.

This chain connects TRBV24-1 to TRBJ1-5, with D unclear. Germline V CDR1 and CDR2: KGHDR, SFDVKD. The CDR3 runs 14 residues. Trimming pared 4 bases from V and 3 bases from J, leaving 9 bases between. The CDR3 protein is CATSEWGLNQPQHF. Here the CDR3 DNA reads TGTGCCACCAGTGAATGGGGTCTCAATCAGCCCCAGCATTTT.